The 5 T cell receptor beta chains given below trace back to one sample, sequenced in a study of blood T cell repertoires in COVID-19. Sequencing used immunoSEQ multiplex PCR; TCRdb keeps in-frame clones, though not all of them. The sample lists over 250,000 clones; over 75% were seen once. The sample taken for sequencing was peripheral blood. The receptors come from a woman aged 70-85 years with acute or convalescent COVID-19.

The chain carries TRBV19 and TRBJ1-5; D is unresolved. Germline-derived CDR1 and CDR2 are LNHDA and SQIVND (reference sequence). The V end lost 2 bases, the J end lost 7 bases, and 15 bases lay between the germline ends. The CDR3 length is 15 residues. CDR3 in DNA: TGTGCCAGTAGTATAATCAGTCCCCGCGGACAGCCCCAGCATTTT. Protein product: CASSIISPRGQPQHF.

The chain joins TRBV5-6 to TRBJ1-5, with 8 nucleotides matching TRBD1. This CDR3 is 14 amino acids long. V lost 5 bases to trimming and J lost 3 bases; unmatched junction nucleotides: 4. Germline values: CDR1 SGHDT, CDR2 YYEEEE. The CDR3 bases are TGTGCCAGCAGTCGGACAGGGAACAATCAGCCCCAGCATTTT. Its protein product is CASSRTGNNQPQHF.

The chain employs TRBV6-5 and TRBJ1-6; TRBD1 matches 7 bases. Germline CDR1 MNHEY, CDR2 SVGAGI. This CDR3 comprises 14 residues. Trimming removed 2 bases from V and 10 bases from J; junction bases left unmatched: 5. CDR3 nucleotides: TGTGCCAGCAGTTACCAACAGGGGAGCTCACCCCTCCACTTT. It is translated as CASSYQQGSSPLHF.

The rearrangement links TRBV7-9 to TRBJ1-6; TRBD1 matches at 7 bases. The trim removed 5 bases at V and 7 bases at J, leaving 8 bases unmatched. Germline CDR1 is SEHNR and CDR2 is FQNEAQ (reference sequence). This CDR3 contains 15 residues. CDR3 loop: CASSPLRDRNSPLHF. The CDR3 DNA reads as TGTGCCAGCAGCCCCCTCCGGGACAGAAATTCACCCCTCCACTTT. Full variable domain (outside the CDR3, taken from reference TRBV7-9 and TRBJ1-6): DTGVSQNPRHKITKRGQNVTFRCDPISEHNRLYWYRQTLGQGPEFLTYFQNEAQLEKSRLLSDRFSAERPKGSFSTLEIQRTEQGDSAMYLCASSPLRDRNSPLHFGNGTRLTVT.

For the CDR3, the DNA is TGTGCCAGCAGTCTCTGGACAGGGGCCTACACCTTC. Residues: CASSLWTGAYTF. The chain carries TRBV3-1 (or the pseudogene TRBV3-2) and TRBJ1-2; 9 bases are a match to TRBD1. This CDR3 has 12 residues. V lost 6 bases and J lost 10; bases outside the gene matches: 6. Per germline, CDR1 LGHDT and CDR2 YNNKEL (reference sequence).